These 23 T cell receptor beta chains were sequenced from one sample in a study of blood T cell repertoires in COVID-19. Some clones are missing from TCRdb's copy, which holds only in-frame ones; the method was immunoSEQ multiplex PCR. The sample has some 100,000 clones, around nine tenths seen once; the top ten hold approximately 10%. The sample comprised peripheral blood. The receptor source for this set is a man aged 50 to 60 with acute or convalescent COVID-19.

The chain combines TRBV4-2 with TRBJ2-4; D is unclear. This CDR3 has 17 residues. The germline gives CDR1 LGHNA, CDR2 YNFKEQ. V dropped 0 bases and J dropped 0 bases, with 12 bases sitting between them. The CDR3 DNA reads TGTGCCAGCAGCCAAGAATACGGAGATGTAGCCAAAAACATTCAGTACTTC. Its protein is CASSQEYGDVAKNIQYF.

The chain is built from TRBV4-1 and TRBJ1-1; D not certain. V lost 1 base and J 1 base, leaving 13 bases between the germline ends. Germline loops: CDR1 MGHRA, CDR2 YSYEKL. This CDR3 region has 16 residues. The CDR3 DNA is TGCGCCAGCAGCCAAGGTAGGAATCGGGGGAACACTGAAGCTTTCTTT. Protein sequence: CASSQGRNRGNTEAFF.

This sequence joins TRBV9 and TRBJ1-2; the match to TRBD1 covers 8 bases. Per the germline V gene, CDR1 is SGDLS and CDR2 is YYNGEE. The V gene end was trimmed by 3 bases and the J gene end by 2 bases; junction bases not matched to a gene: 6. The CDR3 extends over 15 amino acids. This chain's CDR3 is CASSGQGSPNYGYTF. DNA of the CDR3: TGTGCCAGCAGCGGACAGGGGTCCCCCAACTATGGCTACACCTTC.

This chain uses TRBV19 with TRBJ1-2; possible D gene TRBD1, 6 bases. Germline CDR1 reads LNHDA; CDR2 reads SQIVND (reference sequence). This CDR3 has 13 amino acids. Trimming stripped 5 bases from V and 7 bases from J, with 14 bases between. The CDR3 sequence is CASSHQNRVGYTF. In DNA form, the CDR3 reads TGTGCCAGTAGTCACCAGAACAGGGTTGGCTACACCTTC. The full variable domain, completed using reference TRBV19 and TRBJ1-2, is DGGITQSPKYLFRKEGQNVTLSCEQNLNHDAMYWYRQDPGQGLRLIYYSQIVNDFQKGDIAEGYSVSREKKESFPLTVTSAQKNPTAFYLCASSHQNRVGYTFGSGTRLTVV.

J is TRBJ2-5 and V is TRBV6-5, with TRBD2 as a possible D gene (6 bases). The germline V and J ends were trimmed by 8 bases and 5 bases, with 15 bases remaining between them. The CDR3 consists of 13 residues. Germline lookup yields CDR1 MNHEY and CDR2 SVGAGI. CDR3 DNA: TGTGCCAGCTCGTCGGGAGTGGGGGAGACCCAGTACTTC. Its protein product is CASSSGVGETQYF.

The genes are TRBV19 and TRBJ1-2; TRBD1 agrees at 8 bases. Trimming at V came to 3 bases and at J to 6 bases, leaving 12 bases not matched to a gene. CDR1 and CDR2 (germline): LNHDA, SQIVND (reference sequence). The CDR3 runs to 16 residues. CDR3 sequence reads: CASSISVGTGLDGYTF. For the CDR3, the DNA is TGTGCCAGTAGTATCAGTGTGGGGACAGGTCTCGATGGCTACACCTTC.

This clone occurred a few times. V and J are TRBV15 and TRBJ2-5, with TRBD1 matching over 10 bases. V was clipped by 2 bases and J by 5 bases; unmatched bases: 8. The germline gives CDR1 LNHNV, CDR2 YYDKDF (reference sequence). CDR3 length: 16 residues. The CDR3, as DNA: TGTGCCACCAGCAGATCAAGGACAGGGGGTTGGGAGACCCAGTACTTC. It codes for CATSRSRTGGWETQYF.

This sequence joins TRBV18 and TRBJ2-2, with D possibly matching TRBD2 (5 bases). Germline CDR1 and CDR2: KGHSH and LQKENI. The CDR3 consists of 16 residues. Trimming stripped 4 bases from V and 2 bases from J, with 14 bases between. The CDR3 region has the DNA TGTGCCAGCTCACTCGCACTAGTCCGAAACACCGGGGAGCTGTTTTTT. This codes for CASSLALVRNTGELFF.

The V call is TRBV10-3, the J call TRBJ1-1; TRBD1 agrees at 7 bases. CDR1 is ENHRY, CDR2 SYGVKD, per germline. The trim removed 3 bases at V and 1 base at J, leaving 5 bases unmatched. This CDR3 has 15 residues. DNA for the CDR3: TGTGCCATCAGTGACCCGACAGGGACGAACACTGAAGCTTTCTTT. As protein: CAISDPTGTNTEAFF.

The rearrangement links TRBV25-1 to TRBJ2-1; 7 bases map to TRBD1. V gave up 1 base and J gave up 7 bases; unmatched junction bases: 10. The CDR3 runs to 16 residues. Germline V gene data show CDR1 as MGHDK and CDR2 as SYGVNS. The CDR3 DNA sequence: TGTGCCAGCAGTGAATCTAAGGGGGCCTTTGCGAATGAGCAGTTCTTC. Translated: CASSESKGAFANEQFF.

V is TRBV5-1 and J is TRBJ2-5, with TRBD1 matching over 7 bases. This CDR3 spans 14 amino acids. V gave up 4 bases and J gave up 6 bases; unmatched junction bases: 9. CDR1 and CDR2 (germline): SGHRS, YFSETQ. The CDR3 DNA follows: TGCGCCAGCAGCCCGGGACAGCCGGAGAAGACCCAGTACTTC. Translation gives CASSPGQPEKTQYF.

The genes are TRBV6-4 and TRBJ2-3; weak D call: TRBD2 (5 bases). The CDR3 runs 14 residues. The germline gives CDR1 MRHNA, CDR2 SNTAGT. With 4 bases removed from V and 1 base from J, the gap between germline ends came to 9 bases. CDR3 loop: CASSAYGGTDTQYF. The CDR3 DNA sequence: TGTGCCAGCAGTGCATACGGGGGCACAGATACGCAGTATTTT.

This clone came up a few times. The chain is built from TRBV11-2 and TRBJ2-7; a possible D gene is TRBD2 (5 bases). This CDR3 is built from 14 residues. Looked up from germline, CDR1 is SGHAT and CDR2 is FQNNGV. Trimming took 1 base from V and 1 from J, leaving 8 bases between them. The CDR3 DNA follows: TGTGCCAGCAGCTTAGTCCGGGGATCCTACGAGCAGTACTTC. Translated, it gives CASSLVRGSYEQYF.

This chain connects TRBV15 to TRBJ2-7; tentatively, D is TRBD1 (6 bases). Germline V lookup: CDR1 LNHNV, CDR2 YYDKDF (reference sequence). The CDR3 is 13 residues long. V lost 5 bases and J lost 5, with 13 bases in between. For the CDR3, the DNA is TGTGCCACCAGCGGACTGGGGGACAACGAGCAGTACTTC. It codes for CATSGLGDNEQYF.

The V gene is TRBV6-4, the J gene TRBJ1-5; D is unclear. From germline, CDR1 is MRHNA and CDR2 SNTAGT. There are 17 residues in the CDR3. V gave up 0 bases and J gave up 0 bases, with 12 bases separating them. The CDR3 is CASSDSKRHNSNQPQHF. CDR3 nucleotides: TGTGCCAGCAGTGACTCAAAGAGACATAATAGCAATCAGCCCCAGCATTTT.

Concerning this clone: An end of the junction does not agree with germline; a read error may underlie this. The genes are TRBV7-9 and TRBJ2-5; TRBD2 matches 9 bases. The CDR3 extends over 16 amino acids. CDR1 SEHNR and CDR2 FQNEAQ come from the germline V gene (reference sequence). The CDR3 is CASTKGLAGPQGTQYF. CDR3 nucleotides: TGTGCCAGCACCAAGGGCCTAGCGGGGCCCCAAGGGACCCAGTACTTC.

The rearrangement links TRBV3-1 (or the pseudogene TRBV3-2) to TRBJ1-1; TRBD1 agrees at 7 bases. The germline CDR1 and CDR2 sequences are LGHDT and YNNKEL (reference sequence). This CDR3 spans 15 amino acids. The V gene end was trimmed by 2 bases and the J gene end by 1 base; junction bases not matched to a gene: 4. CDR3 DNA sequence: TGTGCCAGCAGCCAATCGGACAGGAGGAACACTGAAGCTTTCTTT. As protein: CASSQSDRRNTEAFF.

The CDR3: CASNPRAAGGTEAFF. The CDR3 bases are TGTGCCAGTAACCCCCGAGCGGCGGGCGGCACTGAAGCTTTCTTT. The rearrangement links TRBV19 to TRBJ1-1; D gene uncertain. The CDR3 contains 15 residues. Trimming stripped 7 bases from V and 4 bases from J, with 19 bases between. Germline CDR1 and CDR2: LNHDA and SQIVND (reference sequence).

The chain links TRBV14 to TRBJ2-1, with a possible D match to TRBD2 (6 bases). V was pared by 3 bases and J by 8 bases, with 17 bases between. Germline V gene data show CDR1 as SGHDN and CDR2 as FVKESK. This CDR3 has 15 residues. This CDR3 reads CASSQPGDSSYEQFF. CDR3 coding DNA: TGTGCCAGCAGCCAGCCGGGAGATTCCTCGTATGAGCAGTTCTTC.

The rearrangement links TRBV11-2 to TRBJ2-4; TRBD1 aligns across 9 bases. With V trimmed by 4 bases and J by 2 bases, 9 bases remained unmatched. The CDR3 is 17 residues long. Germline V CDR1 and CDR2: SGHAT, FQNNGV. The CDR3 DNA follows: TGTGCCAGCAGCTGGGGGGGGACAGGGCTGACCAAAAACATTCAGTACTTC. Its translation is CASSWGGTGLTKNIQYF.

The chain is built from TRBV4-1 and TRBJ1-2; 7 bases align to TRBD1. Germline CDR1 is MGHRA and CDR2 is YSYEKL. Trimming cost V 2 bases and J 3 bases; bases outside gene matches: 6. The CDR3 totals 15 residues. In nucleotides, the CDR3 is TGCGCCAGCAGCCAACAGACAGGGCTGTACTATGGCTACACCTTC. As protein: CASSQQTGLYYGYTF.

The table lists this clone with a count of one. The chain recombines TRBV11-3 with TRBJ2-2, with D perhaps TRBD1 (6 bases). V was shortened by 8 bases and J by 0 bases, with 13 bases between the two germline ends. Germline CDR1 SGHNT, CDR2 YENEEA. This CDR3 is built from 15 residues. CDR3 sequence (DNA): TGTGCCAGCGCCAACAGGGTGGCGAACACCGGGGAGCTGTTTTTT. Protein product: CASANRVANTGELFF.

V usage is TRBV4-2 and J usage is TRBJ2-1; 8 bases are a match to TRBD1. CDR1 and CDR2 from the germline V gene are LGHNA and YNFKEQ. This CDR3 has 18 amino acids. The ends lost 0 bases at V and 5 bases at J; junction bases unmatched: 12. CDR3 protein: CASSQETPRGLANNEQFF. The DNA for the CDR3 is TGTGCCAGCAGCCAAGAAACGCCCAGGGGGCTAGCAAACAATGAGCAGTTCTTC.